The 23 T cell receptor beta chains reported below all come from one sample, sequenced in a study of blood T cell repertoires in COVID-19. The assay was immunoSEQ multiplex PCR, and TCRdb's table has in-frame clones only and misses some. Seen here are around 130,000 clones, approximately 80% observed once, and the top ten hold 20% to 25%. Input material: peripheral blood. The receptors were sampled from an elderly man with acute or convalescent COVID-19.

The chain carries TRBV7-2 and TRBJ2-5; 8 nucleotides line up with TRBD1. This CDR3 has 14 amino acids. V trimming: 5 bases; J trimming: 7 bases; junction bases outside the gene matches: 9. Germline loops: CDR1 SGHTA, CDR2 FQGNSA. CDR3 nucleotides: TGTGCCAGCAGCACCGGACAGGGTTCGCGGACCCAGTACTTC. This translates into CASSTGQGSRTQYF.

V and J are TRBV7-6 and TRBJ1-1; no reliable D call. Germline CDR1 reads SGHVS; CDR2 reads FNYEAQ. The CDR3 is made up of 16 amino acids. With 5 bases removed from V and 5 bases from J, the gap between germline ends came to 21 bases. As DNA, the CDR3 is TGTGCCAGCAGCCTCGATCGGACGGGAGGGATAACTGAAGCTTTCTTT. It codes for CASSLDRTGGITEAFF.

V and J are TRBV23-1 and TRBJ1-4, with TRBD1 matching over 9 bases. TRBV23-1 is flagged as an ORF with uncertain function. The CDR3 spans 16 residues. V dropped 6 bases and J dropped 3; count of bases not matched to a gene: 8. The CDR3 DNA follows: TGCGCCAGCAGGGGGACAGGGAGTGCGGCTAATGAAAAACTGTTTTTT. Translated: CASRGTGSAANEKLFF.

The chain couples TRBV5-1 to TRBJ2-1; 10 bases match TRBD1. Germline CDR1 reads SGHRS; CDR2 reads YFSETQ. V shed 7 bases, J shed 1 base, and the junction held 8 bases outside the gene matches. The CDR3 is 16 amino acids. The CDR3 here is CASEGTGQGSYNEQFF. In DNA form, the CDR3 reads TGCGCCAGCGAGGGGACGGGACAGGGGTCCTACAATGAGCAGTTCTTC.

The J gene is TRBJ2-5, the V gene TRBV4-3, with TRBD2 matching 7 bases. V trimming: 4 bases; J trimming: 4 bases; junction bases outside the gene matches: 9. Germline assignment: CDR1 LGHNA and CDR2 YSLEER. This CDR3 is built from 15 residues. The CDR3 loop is CASSLHGLEGETQYF. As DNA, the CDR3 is TGCGCCAGCAGCCTCCACGGACTAGAGGGAGAGACCCAGTACTTC.

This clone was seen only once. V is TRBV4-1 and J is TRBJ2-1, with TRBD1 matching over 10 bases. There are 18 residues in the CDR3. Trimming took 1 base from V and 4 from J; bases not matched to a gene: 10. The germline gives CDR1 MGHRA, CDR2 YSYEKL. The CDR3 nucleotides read TGCGCCAGCAGCCAAGGGCCAACCGGGACAGGGGCGTACAATGAGCAGTTCTTC. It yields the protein CASSQGPTGTGAYNEQFF.

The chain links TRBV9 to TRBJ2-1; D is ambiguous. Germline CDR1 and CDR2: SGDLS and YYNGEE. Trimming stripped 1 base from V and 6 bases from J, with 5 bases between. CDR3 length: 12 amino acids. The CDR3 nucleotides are TGTGCCAGCAGCGTACTTTCCAATGAGCAGTTCTTC. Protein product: CASSVLSNEQFF.

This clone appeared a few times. CDR3 loop: CASSFSGGASYNEQFF. The CDR3 nucleotides are TGTGCCAGCAGCTTTAGCGGGGGGGCTTCCTACAATGAGCAGTTCTTC. The chain combines TRBV5-4 with TRBJ2-1; TRBD2 agrees at 11 bases. Germline CDR1 reads SGHNT; CDR2 reads YYREEE (reference sequence). The ends lost 2 bases at V and 1 base at J; junction bases unmatched: 2. The CDR3 is made up of 16 amino acids.

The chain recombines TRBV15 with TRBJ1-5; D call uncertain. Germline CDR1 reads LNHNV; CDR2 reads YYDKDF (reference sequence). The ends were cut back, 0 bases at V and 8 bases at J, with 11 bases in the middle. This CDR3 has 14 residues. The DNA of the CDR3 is TGTGCCACCAGCAGAGATCGACGGGGTGAGCCCCAGCATTTT. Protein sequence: CATSRDRRGEPQHF.

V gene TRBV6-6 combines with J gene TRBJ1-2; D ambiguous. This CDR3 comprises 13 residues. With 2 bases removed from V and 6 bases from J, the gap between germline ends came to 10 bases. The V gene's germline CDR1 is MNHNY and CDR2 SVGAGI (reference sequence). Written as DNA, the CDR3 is TGTGCCAGCAGTTACGCAGGATTGAATGGCTACACCTTC. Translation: CASSYAGLNGYTF.

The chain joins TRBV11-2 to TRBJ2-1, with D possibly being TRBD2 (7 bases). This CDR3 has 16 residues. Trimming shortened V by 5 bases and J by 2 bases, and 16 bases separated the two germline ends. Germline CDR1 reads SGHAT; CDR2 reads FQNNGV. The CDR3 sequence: CASSRRAGTTYNEQFF. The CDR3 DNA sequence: TGTGCCAGCAGCCGGCGAGCGGGGACAACCTACAATGAGCAGTTCTTC.

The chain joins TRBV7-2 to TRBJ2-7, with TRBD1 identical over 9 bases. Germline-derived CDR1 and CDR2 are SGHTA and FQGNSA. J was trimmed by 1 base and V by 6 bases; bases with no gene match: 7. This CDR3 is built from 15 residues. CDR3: CASRKTGQGSYEQYF. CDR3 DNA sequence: TGTGCCAGCAGGAAGACGGGACAGGGATCCTACGAGCAGTACTTC.

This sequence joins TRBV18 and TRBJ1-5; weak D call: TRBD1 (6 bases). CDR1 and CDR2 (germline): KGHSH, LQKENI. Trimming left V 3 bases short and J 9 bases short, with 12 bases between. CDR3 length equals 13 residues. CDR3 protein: CASSPYRDRPQHF. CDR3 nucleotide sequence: TGTGCCAGCTCACCTTACAGGGACCGGCCCCAGCATTTT.

In nucleotides, the CDR3 is TGTGCCAGCAGCCAAACTTTCACCACAGATACGCAGTATTTT. Residues: CASSQTFTTDTQYF. This chain links TRBV3-1 (or the pseudogene TRBV3-2) with TRBJ2-3; D gene ambiguous. The V end lost 2 bases, the J end lost 2 bases, and 8 bases lay between the germline ends. Germline V gene data show CDR1 as LGHDT and CDR2 as YNNKEL (reference sequence). CDR3 length equals 14 residues.

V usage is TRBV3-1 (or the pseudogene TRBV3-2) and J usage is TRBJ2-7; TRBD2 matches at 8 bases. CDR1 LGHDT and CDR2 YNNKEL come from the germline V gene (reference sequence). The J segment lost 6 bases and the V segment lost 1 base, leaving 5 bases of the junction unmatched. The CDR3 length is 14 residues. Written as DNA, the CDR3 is TGTGCCAGCAGCCAAGCGGGGGGGCCCGGCGAGCAGTACTTC. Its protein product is CASSQAGGPGEQYF.

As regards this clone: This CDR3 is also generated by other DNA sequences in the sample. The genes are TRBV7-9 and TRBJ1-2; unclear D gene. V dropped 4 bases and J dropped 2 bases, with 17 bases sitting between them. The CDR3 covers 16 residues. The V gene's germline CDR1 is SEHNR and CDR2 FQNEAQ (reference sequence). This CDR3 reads CASSSSLRSGNYGYTF. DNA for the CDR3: TGTGCCAGCAGCTCTAGCCTTAGATCGGGGAACTATGGCTACACCTTC.

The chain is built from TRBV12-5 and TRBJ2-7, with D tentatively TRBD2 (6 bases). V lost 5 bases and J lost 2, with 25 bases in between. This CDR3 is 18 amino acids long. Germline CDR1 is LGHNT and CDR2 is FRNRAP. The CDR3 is CASGPHRLRDSLTYEQYF. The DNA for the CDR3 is TGTGCTAGTGGTCCTCACCGGCTCCGGGACTCATTGACCTACGAGCAGTACTTC.

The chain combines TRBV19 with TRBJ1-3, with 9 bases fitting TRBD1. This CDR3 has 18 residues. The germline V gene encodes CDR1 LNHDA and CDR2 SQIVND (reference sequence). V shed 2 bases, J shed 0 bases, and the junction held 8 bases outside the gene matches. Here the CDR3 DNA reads TGTGCCAGTAGTATACTCCCGGGACAGGGACCCTCTGGAAACACCATATATTTT. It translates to CASSILPGQGPSGNTIYF.

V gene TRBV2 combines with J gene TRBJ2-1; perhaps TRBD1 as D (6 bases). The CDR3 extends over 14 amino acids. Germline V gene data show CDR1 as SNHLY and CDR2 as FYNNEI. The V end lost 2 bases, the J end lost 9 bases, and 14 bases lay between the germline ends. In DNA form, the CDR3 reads TGTGCCAGCAGTGAATACAGGGTCTCAGGTGAGCAGTTCTTC. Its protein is CASSEYRVSGEQFF. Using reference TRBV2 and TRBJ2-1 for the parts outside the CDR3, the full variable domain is EPEVTQTPSHQVTQMGQEVILRCVPISNHLYFYWYRQILGQKVEFLVSFYNNEISEKSEIFDDQFSVERPDGSNFTLKIRSTKLEDSAMYFCASSEYRVSGEQFFGPGTRLTVL.

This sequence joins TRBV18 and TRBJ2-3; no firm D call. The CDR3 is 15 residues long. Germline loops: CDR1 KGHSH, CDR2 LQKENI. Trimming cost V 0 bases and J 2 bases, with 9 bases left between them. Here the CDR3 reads CASSPPSGSTDTQYF. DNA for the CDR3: TGTGCCAGCTCACCACCCTCCGGTTCCACAGATACGCAGTATTTT.

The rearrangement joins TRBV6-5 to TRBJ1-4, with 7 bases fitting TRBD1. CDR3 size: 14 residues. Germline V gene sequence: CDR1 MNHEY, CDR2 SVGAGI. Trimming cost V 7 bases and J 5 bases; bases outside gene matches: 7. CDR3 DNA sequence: TGTGCCAGCAAGTCGGGCAGGGGGAATGAAAAACTGTTTTTT. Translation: CASKSGRGNEKLFF.

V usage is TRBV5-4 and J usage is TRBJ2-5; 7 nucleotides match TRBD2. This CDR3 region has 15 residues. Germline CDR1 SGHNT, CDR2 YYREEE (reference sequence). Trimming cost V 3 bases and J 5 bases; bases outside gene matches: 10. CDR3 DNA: TGTGCCAGCAGCTCGAAGTCGGGGGGTGCGGAGACCCAGTACTTC. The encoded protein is CASSSKSGGAETQYF. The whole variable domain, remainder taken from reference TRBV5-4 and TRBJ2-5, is ETGVTQSPTHLIKTRGQQVTLRCSSQSGHNTVSWYQQALGQGPQFIFQYYREEENGRGNFPPRFSGLQFPNYSSELNVNALELDDSALYLCASSSKSGGAETQYFGPGTRLLVL.

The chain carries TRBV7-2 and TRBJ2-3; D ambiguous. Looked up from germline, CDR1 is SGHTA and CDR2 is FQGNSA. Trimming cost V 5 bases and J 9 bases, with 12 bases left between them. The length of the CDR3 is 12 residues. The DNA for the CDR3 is TGTGCCAGCAGCCCAAACGGTAGAACGCAGTATTTT. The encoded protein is CASSPNGRTQYF. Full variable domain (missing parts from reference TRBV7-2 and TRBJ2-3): GAGVSQSPSNKVTEKGKDVELRCDPISGHTALYWYRQSLGQGLEFLIYFQGNSAPDKSGLPSDRFSAERTGGSVSTLTIQRTQQEDSAVYLCASSPNGRTQYFGPGTRLTVL.